A single sample is the source of the 11 T cell receptor beta chains below, sequenced in a study of control samples from healthy donors and cancer patients. Assay used: immunoSEQ multiplex PCR; TCRdb lists only in-frame clones, some missing. The sample lists about 120,000 clones, around 92% occurring once. The sequenced material came from PBMCs. Every receptor here comes from a man older than 75 with head and neck cancer.

The V call is TRBV6-5, the J call TRBJ1-5, with a possible D match to TRBD1 (6 bases). V lost 5 bases, J lost 2 bases, and 13 bases lay in between. Germline assignment: CDR1 MNHEY and CDR2 SVGAGI. The CDR3 totals 15 residues. In DNA form, the CDR3 reads TGTGCCAGCAGTCTTTCAGGGGACCGCAATCAGCCCCAGCATTTT. The encoded protein is CASSLSGDRNQPQHF.

This clone was seen once. V and J are TRBV5-1 and TRBJ1-2; weak D call: TRBD1 (6 bases). The CDR3 contains 16 residues. The germline V gene encodes CDR1 SGHRS and CDR2 YFSETQ. V was shortened by 3 bases and J by 6 bases, with 21 bases between the two germline ends. The DNA for the CDR3 is TGCGCCAGCAGCTGGTCCGCAGCGGGGGCGTTAAATGGCTACACCTTC. Its protein is CASSWSAAGALNGYTF.

The V gene is TRBV5-1, the J gene TRBJ1-6; 7 nucleotides match TRBD1. CDR3 length: 15 amino acids. V shed 4 bases and J 6 bases; nucleotides not matched to a gene: 7. In germline, CDR1 is SGHRS, CDR2 YFSETQ. CDR3 amino acids: CASSTGTAANSPLHF. The CDR3 DNA reads TGCGCCAGCAGCACCGGGACAGCCGCTAATTCACCCCTCCACTTT.

CDR3: CASSIEGSGANVLTF. DNA of the CDR3: TGTGCCAGTAGTATAGAAGGGTCTGGGGCCAACGTCCTGACTTTC. V gene TRBV19 combines with J gene TRBJ2-6; D uncertain. The CDR3 is made up of 15 amino acids. Trimming took 0 bases from V and 1 from J, leaving 4 bases between them. Germline V gene lookup returns CDR1 LNHDA and CDR2 SQIVND (reference sequence).

This clone was picked up a small number of times. V is TRBV6-5 and J is TRBJ2-1; 11 bases match TRBD2. This CDR3 contains 15 residues. J gave up 3 bases and V 6 bases, and 4 bases lay outside the gene matches. Germline-derived CDR1 and CDR2 are MNHEY and SVGAGI. CDR3 sequence (DNA): TGTGCCAGCAGGGATACTAGCGGGGGCTACAATGAGCAGTTCTTC. Protein: CASRDTSGGYNEQFF.

The V gene is TRBV3-1 (or the pseudogene TRBV3-2), the J gene TRBJ2-3, with 13 positions matching TRBD2. The germline gives CDR1 LGHDT, CDR2 YNNKEL (reference sequence). The CDR3 runs 17 residues. After removal of 3 bases from V and 6 bases from J, the junction contained 9 bases not matched to a gene. The CDR3 sequence: CASSHRFAGLAGDTQYF. DNA of the CDR3: TGTGCCAGCAGCCACCGGTTCGCGGGACTAGCGGGGGATACGCAGTATTTT.

The CDR3 spells CAIRRTGLDPGELFF. The CDR3 DNA reads as TGTGCCATCAGAAGGACAGGATTGGACCCCGGGGAGCTGTTTTTT. The chain has TRBV10-3 and TRBJ2-2, with 7 bases that match TRBD1. CDR1 and CDR2 from the germline V gene are ENHRY and SYGVKD. CDR3 length equals 15 residues. Losses at the gene ends were 6 bases for V and 6 bases for J; bases not matched to a gene: 10.

The rearrangement links TRBV27 to TRBJ2-7; D is undetermined. Trimming cost V 0 bases and J 2 bases, with 5 bases left between them. Germline CDR1 reads MNHEY; CDR2 reads SMNVEV (reference sequence). The CDR3 sequence is 13 residues long. CDR3 protein: CASSLSVAYEQYF. The CDR3 bases are TGTGCCAGCAGTTTATCAGTGGCCTACGAGCAGTACTTC.

This chain joins TRBV29-1 and TRBJ2-7, with D possibly called TRBD1 or TRBD2 (5 bases each). Germline V lookup: CDR1 SQVTM, CDR2 ANQGSEA. The CDR3 covers 12 residues. The V and J ends lost 5 bases and 0 bases respectively, with 8 bases between them. CDR3 in amino acids: CSVRDGSYEQYF. In DNA form, the CDR3 reads TGCAGCGTTCGGGACGGCTCCTACGAGCAGTACTTC.

V usage is TRBV27 and J usage is TRBJ2-5, with TRBD2 matching 9 bases. In germline, CDR1 is MNHEY, CDR2 SMNVEV (reference sequence). This CDR3 comprises 13 residues. J gave up 2 bases and V 9 bases, and 4 bases lay outside the gene matches. CDR3 nucleotide sequence: TGTGCCAGTAGCGGGAGAGGGCAAGAGACCCAGTACTTC. Translated: CASSGRGQETQYF.

The genes are TRBV7-8 and TRBJ2-7, with a tentative D call TRBD1 (5 bases). V lost 5 bases and J lost 3, with 5 bases in between. CDR3 length equals 11 residues. Germline CDR1 and CDR2: SGHVS and FQNEAQ. The CDR3 DNA reads as TGTGCCAGCAGCGGACACTACGAGCAGTACTTC. This translates into CASSGHYEQYF.